A selection of T cell receptor beta chains follows, all from one sample in a study of cytomegalovirus exposure and HLA in healthy donors. Using immunoSEQ multiplex PCR, the repertoire was profiled, and TCRdb retains in-frame clones only, with some absent. The sample lists 130,000 to 150,000 clones; roughly 91% were seen once. Sequenced sample: PBMCs. The receptors derive from a woman in her late teens or twenties in good health and CMV-seropositive. CDR3s include the opening cysteine and the closing phenylalanine or tryptophan. The order of the fields is V gene, D gene, clone size, J gene, CDR3 DNA, CDR3 protein. D genes are given only for firm matches. Clone size is shown for a subset of rows, as once, few, many or a class of expanded clone.

v_gene: TRBV27
d_gene: TRBD1
abundance: NA
j_gene: TRBJ1-2
CDR3nt: TGTGCCAGCAGTTTAGCCGGACAGGGGGCGCGAATCTATGGCTACACCTTC
CDR3aa: CASSLAGQGARIYGYTF

v_gene: TRBV10-3
d_gene: TRBD2
abundance: NA
j_gene: TRBJ2-5
CDR3nt: TGTGCCATCAGCCCCAGGGGACTAGCGGGAGAACAGGAGACCCAGTACTTC
CDR3aa: CAISPRGLAGEQETQYF

v_gene: TRBV14
d_gene: NA
abundance: NA
j_gene: TRBJ1-1
CDR3nt: TGTGCCAGCAGCCAAGATCTTGGGAGGAATGAAGCTTTCTTT
CDR3aa: CASSQDLGRNEAFF

v_gene: TRBV6-4
d_gene: TRBD2
abundance: NA
j_gene: TRBJ2-1
CDR3nt: TGTGCCAGCAGTGACGAACTAGCGACTGAGCAGTTCTTC
CDR3aa: CASSDELATEQFF

v_gene: TRBV30
d_gene: NA
abundance: NA
j_gene: TRBJ2-2
CDR3nt: TGTGCCTGGAGTGGTTTGCGCGGCGGGGAGCTGTTTTTT
CDR3aa: CAWSGLRGGELFF

v_gene: TRBV27
d_gene: TRBD1
abundance: NA
j_gene: TRBJ1-4
CDR3nt: TGTGCCAGCAGTTCCCGGACAGGGGCCCGGGAAAAACTGTTTTTT
CDR3aa: CASSSRTGAREKLFF

v_gene: TRBV5-1
d_gene: NA
abundance: NA
j_gene: TRBJ2-5
CDR3nt: TGCGCCAGCAGCTTGGGGCCGGGAGTGGGGGAGACCCAGTACTTC
CDR3aa: CASSLGPGVGETQYF

v_gene: TRBV5-8
d_gene: TRBD2
abundance: once
j_gene: TRBJ2-1
CDR3nt: TGTGCCAGCAGCACCCAGCGGGAGCCCTACAATGAGCAGTTCTTC
CDR3aa: CASSTQREPYNEQFF

v_gene: TRBV11-2
d_gene: NA
abundance: NA
j_gene: TRBJ1-4
CDR3nt: TGTGCCAGCAGCTCGCAAACTACGCGACCATTTAATGAAAAACTGTTTTTT
CDR3aa: CASSSQTTRPFNEKLFF

v_gene: TRBV7-9
d_gene: TRBD2
abundance: NA
j_gene: TRBJ2-7
CDR3nt: TGTGCCAGCAGCTTAGCGCTAGCGGGGGCCTTAGGGCAGTACTTC
CDR3aa: CASSLALAGALGQYF

v_gene: TRBV10-1
d_gene: NA
abundance: NA
j_gene: TRBJ2-1
CDR3nt: TGCGCCAGCAGTAACCCTCTTGGGCAGCAGTTCTTC
CDR3aa: CASSNPLGQQFF

v_gene: TRBV6-1
d_gene: NA
abundance: once
j_gene: TRBJ2-3
CDR3nt: TGTGCCAGCAGTGAAGCCCGGGCAGATACGCAGTATTTT
CDR3aa: CASSEARADTQYF

v_gene: TRBV7-3
d_gene: NA
abundance: NA
j_gene: TRBJ2-7
CDR3nt: TGTGCCAGCAGCTTAGATCCTCCTCCGGGACAAGACTACGAGCAGTACTTC
CDR3aa: CASSLDPPPGQDYEQYF

v_gene: TRBV19
d_gene: TRBD2
abundance: NA
j_gene: TRBJ2-3
CDR3nt: TGTGCCAGTACTCTCGGGACTAGCGGGAGTACAGATACGCAGTATTTT
CDR3aa: CASTLGTSGSTDTQYF

v_gene: TRBV28
d_gene: TRBD2
abundance: NA
j_gene: TRBJ2-7
CDR3nt: TGTGCCAGCAGTTTGCCCCCCAGCGGGAGGGGAGAGCAGTACTTC
CDR3aa: CASSLPPSGRGEQYF

v_gene: TRBV5-1
d_gene: NA
abundance: NA
j_gene: TRBJ1-4
CDR3nt: TGCGCCAGCAGCTTCGGGGTTACTGATGAAAAACTGTTTTTT
CDR3aa: CASSFGVTDEKLFF

v_gene: TRBV6-5
d_gene: NA
abundance: NA
j_gene: TRBJ1-1
CDR3nt: TGTGCCAGCAGTTACAGGGGTGAGGTTCCTGAAGCTTTCTTT
CDR3aa: CASSYRGEVPEAFF

v_gene: TRBV27
d_gene: TRBD2
abundance: once
j_gene: TRBJ2-5
CDR3nt: TGTGCCAGCAGTTCCGAATCCCCGGGACTAGAAGGGGGGGAGACCCAGTACTTC
CDR3aa: CASSSESPGLEGGETQYF

v_gene: TRBV30
d_gene: TRBD1
abundance: NA
j_gene: TRBJ2-7
CDR3nt: TGTGCCTGGAGAGGGACAGGGCGCGAGCAGTACTTC
CDR3aa: CAWRGTGREQYF

v_gene: TRBV11-1
d_gene: TRBD2
abundance: once
j_gene: TRBJ2-7
CDR3nt: TGTGCCAGCAGCTTAGCAGCTAGCGGGGCTTCAACCTACGAGCAGTACTTC
CDR3aa: CASSLAASGASTYEQYF

v_gene: TRBV15
d_gene: TRBD1
abundance: NA
j_gene: TRBJ2-1
CDR3nt: TGTGCCACCAGCAGAGTGGCAGGGGGCAATGAGCAGTTCTTC
CDR3aa: CATSRVAGGNEQFF

v_gene: TRBV5-1
d_gene: NA
abundance: NA
j_gene: TRBJ1-1
CDR3nt: TGCGCCAGCAGCTTGGCCGTGGCGTGGGCGGAAGCTTTCTTT
CDR3aa: CASSLAVAWAEAFF

v_gene: TRBV7-2
d_gene: TRBD1
abundance: NA
j_gene: TRBJ1-2
CDR3nt: TGTGCCAGCAGCTTAGGCCCCGGACAGGGAGATGGCTACACCTTC
CDR3aa: CASSLGPGQGDGYTF

v_gene: TRBV5-1
d_gene: NA
abundance: NA
j_gene: TRBJ2-7
CDR3nt: TGCGCCAGCAGCTTGATACCCAGGAGGGCCTACGAGCAGTACTTC
CDR3aa: CASSLIPRRAYEQYF

v_gene: TRBV19
d_gene: TRBD1
abundance: NA
j_gene: TRBJ1-2
CDR3nt: TGTGCCAGTAGTATAAGCACAGGGGGCTATGGCTACACCTTC
CDR3aa: CASSISTGGYGYTF

v_gene: TRBV5-4
d_gene: NA
abundance: NA
j_gene: TRBJ2-5
CDR3nt: TGTGCCAGCACAGTGGGCGGGATCAGGACCCAAGAGACCCAGTACTTC
CDR3aa: CASTVGGIRTQETQYF

v_gene: TRBV19
d_gene: NA
abundance: NA
j_gene: TRBJ2-1
CDR3nt: TGTGCCGTAAGTGGGAGGGGGTACAATGAGCAGTTCTTC
CDR3aa: CAVSGRGYNEQFF

v_gene: TRBV29-1
d_gene: NA
abundance: NA
j_gene: TRBJ1-5
CDR3nt: TGCAGCGTTGTTCCGGCGGGGGGGCCCCAGCATTTT
CDR3aa: CSVVPAGGPQHF

v_gene: TRBV19
d_gene: NA
abundance: NA
j_gene: TRBJ1-5
CDR3nt: TGTGCCAGTAGTATCCTACGGACCGTTGGGAGTCAGCCCCAGCATTTT
CDR3aa: CASSILRTVGSQPQHF

v_gene: TRBV28
d_gene: TRBD1
abundance: NA
j_gene: TRBJ1-2
CDR3nt: TGTGCCAGCAGTTGGACAGGGGCGGGTGGTGGCTACACCTTC
CDR3aa: CASSWTGAGGGYTF